Shown below are 17 T cell receptor beta chains from a single sample sequenced in a study of tumor-infiltrating lymphocytes in primary liver carcinoma. Unsorted whole blood supplied the blood RNA, and germline DNA was isolated too. TCR beta cDNA was made from 500 ng total RNA with a constant-region primer. Slightly modified ARM-PCR, run as three nested multiplex PCR rounds, produced the TCR beta libraries. The first two PCR rounds, nine to ten cycles each, used TRBV1-TRBV30 forward primers and a C-beta reverse primer. TCRdb analysed the multiplex PCR reads with MiXCR anew, one entry per CDR3 protein. This sample carries under 200,000 distinct CDR3 sequences, roughly two thirds of them seen once, and the ten largest clones take 7% to 8.5%. Specimen: peripheral blood. These receptors were obtained from a woman in her sixties with primary liver carcinoma and hepatitis B virus infection.

Concerning this clonotype: This may stem from a read error, because a much larger clone lies one nucleotide away. CDR3 coding DNA: TGCGCCAACCCGGGACAGGGGAATCAGCCCCGGCATTTT. As protein: CANPGQGNQPRHF. The rearrangement links TRBV10-1 to TRBJ1-5; 10 bases are a match to TRBD1. Germline CDR1 reads WNHNN; CDR2 reads SYGVQD (reference sequence). The CDR3 has 13 amino acids.

The chain recombines TRBV28 with TRBJ2-5, with D possibly matching TRBD2 (5 bases). The CDR3 contains 15 residues. The V and J ends lost 8 bases and 5 bases respectively, with 21 bases between them. Germline CDR1 reads MDHEN; CDR2 reads SYDVKM. CDR3: CASGPWGVLVETQYF. CDR3 bases: TGTGCCAGCGGCCCGTGGGGAGTCTTAGTGGAGACCCAGTACTTC.

This clonotype has only a few counts. This sequence joins TRBV28 and TRBJ1-1; D unclear. This CDR3 has 13 amino acids. V gave up 7 bases and J gave up 2 bases, with 11 bases separating them. Per the germline V gene, CDR1 is MDHEN and CDR2 is SYDVKM. In nucleotides, the CDR3 is TGTGCCAGCAACTGGGCATTCAACACTGAAGCTTTCTTT. Its protein product is CASNWAFNTEAFF.

About this clonotype itself: Relative to the germline gene, one junction end is altered; a read error may explain this. The chain is built from TRBV6-2 or TRBV6-3 and TRBJ2-4; D may correspond to TRBD1 or TRBD2 (6 bases each). The CDR3 extends over 18 amino acids. Germline V gene lookup returns CDR1 MNHEY and CDR2 SVGEGT. CDR3 amino acids: CASSHPLGGSLAQNNQYF. The CDR3 coding sequence is TGTGCCAGCAGTCATCCCCTCGGGGGCAGCTTAGCCCAAAACAATCAGTACTTC.

This CDR3 is CASRLPGTFGQFF. The CDR3 DNA follows: TGTGCCAGCAGGCTACCCGGGACATTTGGGCAGTTCTTC. The chain couples TRBV28 to TRBJ2-1; weak D call: TRBD1 (6 bases). Germline V lookup: CDR1 MDHEN, CDR2 SYDVKM. The CDR3 spans 13 residues. V lost 6 bases, J lost 12 bases, and 18 bases lay in between.

This chain uses TRBV7-8 with TRBJ2-1, with 7 bases identical to TRBD2. CDR3 length: 15 residues. Germline V gives CDR1 SGHVS, CDR2 FQNEAQ. Germline trimming cut 7 bases from V and 6 bases from J; bases unmatched to any gene: 12. This CDR3 reads CASMGAGPHRNEQFF. The CDR3 nucleotides read TGTGCCAGCATGGGAGCGGGACCCCACCGCAATGAGCAGTTCTTC.

This clonotype was counted between two and nine times. This chain uses TRBV28 with TRBJ2-1, with TRBD2 identical over 10 bases. CDR3 length equals 17 residues. Trimming at V came to 4 bases and at J to 2 bases, leaving 8 bases not matched to a gene. Looked up from germline, CDR1 is MDHEN and CDR2 is SYDVKM. The CDR3 coding sequence is TGTGCCAGCAGTTCCGGGGTAGCGGGAGGCACCTACAATGAGCAGTTCTTC. Translating gives CASSSGVAGGTYNEQFF. Full variable domain (remainder filled in from reference TRBV28 and TRBJ2-1): DVKVTQSSRYLVKRTGEKVFLECVQDMDHENMFWYRQDPGLGLRLIYFSYDVKMKEKGDIPEGYSVSREKKERFSLILESASTNQTSMYLCASSSGVAGGTYNEQFFGPGTRLTVL.

The genes are TRBV7-9 and TRBJ1-2, with D possibly being TRBD1 (6 bases). V was trimmed by 5 bases and J by 1 base, leaving 8 bases between them. The CDR3 length is 13 residues. CDR1 and CDR2 (germline): SEHNR, FQNEAQ (reference sequence). CDR3 DNA sequence: TGTGCCAGCAGCAGACAGGTTAACTATGGCTACACCTTC. It codes for CASSRQVNYGYTF.

This clonotype was detected once. A read error is possible here, since a much larger clone lies one base away. This CDR3 fails to terminate in the conserved phenylalanine or tryptophan, so it likely reflects a read error. The V call is TRBV5-1, the J call TRBJ2-2; D may be TRBD2 (6 bases). Germline lookup yields CDR1 SGHRS and CDR2 YFSETQ. The CDR3 consists of 16 residues. The V end was cut by 3 bases, the J end by 1 base, with 13 bases between. CDR3 nucleotide sequence: TGCGCCAGCAGCTGGACCGGGACTCAGAACACCGGGGAGCTGTTTATT. It specifies CASSWTGTQNTGELFI.

Points on this clonotype: A single base separates this from a much larger clone, so it may be a read error. The chain uses TRBV4-2 and TRBJ2-5; D may be TRBD2 (6 bases). Germline V lookup: CDR1 LGHNA, CDR2 YNFKEQ. This CDR3 has 13 amino acids. Here the CDR3 reads CANSHGAGETQYF. DNA for the CDR3: TGTGCCAACAGCCACGGAGCGGGAGAGACCCAGTACTTC.

The genes are TRBV28 and TRBJ2-7; TRBD1 or TRBD2 may be the D gene (5 bases each). The germline V gene has CDR1 MDHEN and CDR2 SYDVKM. Trimming removed 2 bases from V and 3 bases from J, with 11 bases in between. The CDR3 loop spans 14 amino acids. The CDR3 coding sequence is TGTGCCAGCAGTTTAAGAGGGACCCGCTACGAGCAGTACTTC. This sequence encodes CASSLRGTRYEQYF.

In the case of this clonotype: This could be a read error, since a much larger clone is one nucleotide away. The J gene is TRBJ2-2, the V gene TRBV10-2, with TRBD2 matching over 9 bases. CDR1 is WSHSY, CDR2 SAAADI, per germline. The length of the CDR3 is 16 residues. CDR3 sequence: CAGSGGSGRNTGELFF. The DNA of the CDR3 is TGCGCCGGCAGTGGCGGTAGCGGGAGAAACACCGGGGAGCTGTTTTTT.

The chain is built from TRBV11-2 and TRBJ2-3; no clear D. The V and J ends lost 5 bases and 2 bases respectively, with 11 bases between them. Germline V lookup: CDR1 SGHAT, CDR2 FQNNGV. This CDR3 spans 14 amino acids. The CDR3 is CASSLRLHTDTQYF. The CDR3 DNA reads TGTGCCAGCAGCCTGAGACTGCACACAGATACGCAGTATTTT. The full variable domain, rest sourced from reference TRBV11-2 and TRBJ2-3, is EAGVAQSPRYKIIEKRQSVAFWCNPISGHATLYWYQQILGQGPKLLIQFQNNGVVDDSQLPKDRFSAERLKGVDSTLKIQPAKLEDSAVYLCASSLRLHTDTQYFGPGTRLTVL.

Comments on this clonotype: At one boundary the junction diverges from the germline segment, which might be a read error. The chain recombines TRBV7-9 with TRBJ2-1; D may be TRBD1 (5 bases). Germline assignment: CDR1 SEHNR and CDR2 FQNEAQ (reference sequence). The CDR3 length is 13 residues. This chain's CDR3 is CTSSPGSPSEQFF. CDR3 nucleotides: TGTACCAGCAGCCCAGGGTCCCCGAGTGAGCAGTTCTTC.

This clonotype has a handful of counts. The chain links TRBV21-1 to TRBJ2-1; TRBD1, the table's D call, was not compared with the DNA. TRBV21-1 is given as a pseudogene. The CDR3 extends over 16 amino acids. The CDR3 is CASSTTGNWNYNEQFF. Written as DNA, the CDR3 is TGTGCCAGCAGCACAACAGGGAATTGGAACTACAATGAGCAGTTCTTC.

This clonotype was seen a single time. This sequence joins TRBV11-3 and TRBJ1-1; D remains unclear. Trimming cost V 10 bases and J 1 base, with 16 bases left between them. Germline CDR1 reads SGHNT; CDR2 reads YENEEA. The CDR3 consists of 14 residues. The CDR3 region has the DNA TGTGCCAACAACTTAGATTGGGGGAACACTGAAGCTTTCTTT. Translating it yields CANNLDWGNTEAFF.

This clonotype has at least ten counts. This chain joins TRBV12-3 or TRBV12-4 and TRBJ1-5; no clear D gene. The V end was cut by 4 bases, the J end by 4 bases, with 14 bases between. This CDR3 comprises 15 residues. The CDR3 loop is CASSSSRPPNQPQHF. For the CDR3, the DNA is TGTGCCAGCAGTTCCTCTCGACCCCCTAATCAGCCCCAGCATTTT.